This TCR beta chain originates from a study of CD8+ T cells in alopecia areata. Looking at the study overall: Patients in the treated group were given tofacitinib by mouth, 5 to 10 mg twice a day.

This clone was detected a few times. V was pared by 5 bases and J by 8 bases, with 11 bases between. The CDR3 runs 12 residues. Germline V gene sequence: CDR1 SGHRS, CDR2 YFSETQ. After isolation, RNA underwent reverse transcription to generate cDNA as the sequencing template. Measured with immunoSEQ multiplex PCR; TCRdb has only the in-frame clones, and not every one. The sample yields about 150,000 clones, about 53% seen once. The receptor was derived from a human donor with alopecia areata. The rearrangement links TRBV5-1 to TRBJ2-1; possibly TRBD2 for D (5 bases). The sample in question was CD8+ T cells sorted from blood, obtained at week 0. The CDR3 DNA is TGCGCCAGCAGTATAGGGCGGGATGAGCAGTTCTTC. This encodes CASSIGRDEQFF.